This T cell receptor beta chain was identified during a study of identifying expanded T cells in peripheral blood (dated by TCRdb to the late 2010s). About the study as a whole: Technical replicates were generated by sequencing separate aliquots of the same genomic DNA pool, and four replicates were compared pairwise. Paper-wide results and their limitations: The authors expected that over much longer intervals, such as months to years, biological variance in healthy repertoires might increase even further. The binomial model flagged around 1.2 differentially abundant clones between technical replicates, compared with around 15 over around two weeks and approximately 18 over around four weeks. Across all healthy-donor time intervals, the beta-binomial model significantly cut both the number of clones called differentially abundant and the false-positive rate. Across all healthy donors, variance in clone template counts between two-week samples was found to increase significantly with total template count.

During the collection period, no infections or other immune events were recorded for the healthy donors. Time-dependent variance in a beta-binomial model of T-cell clone differential abundance was calibrated using healthy-donor blood repertoires as a training cohort. The training cohort included 10 or so healthy donors, of whom 3 were female and 7 were male. Donor ages ranged from 29 to 64 years, with an average of 43 years. Whole blood, obtained from a commercial supplier, was collected from each healthy donor at three time points spaced around 2 weeks apart. For immunosequencing, genomic DNA was extracted from whole blood that had not been sorted. TCRbeta CDR3 regions were profiled with the immunoSEQ Assay using bias-controlled multiplex PCR amplification of genomic DNA. For the original study's pipeline: To quantify the absolute abundance of each unique TCRbeta CDR3 region, the sequences were collapsed and filtered. Differential abundance was assessed using a binomial (Fisher-equivalent) model and a beta-binomial model in which time-dependent variance fitted from healthy donors was added. Clones with fewer than 5 combined templates were removed, and differential abundance was called for clones with a Benjamini-Hochberg FDR below 0.01. In the beta-binomial model, variance was expressed as a function of the total template count across the two samples, in the form v = (b*log(k)+a)^2. TCRdb stores this immuneACCESS table with in-frame sequences only. Part of the clones is absent; in the studies checked, under half of the shortfall reflects unresolved V genes, and no reason is known for the rest. V, J and clone size reflect that table, while D and trimming were determined from the DNA. For this sample there are approximately 63,000 clones; around 87% appear just once. The top ten clonotypes cover less than 5.5% of the sample.

Comments on this clone: No antigen is known for it. No base quality information exists; no much larger clone differs at one position.

The cysteine opens and the phenylalanine closes a CDR3 of 12 amino acids. Only the CDR3 portion is preserved as DNA: 36 bases, with reading frame beginning at the first base. Looking up the germline V gene yields CDR1 SGHRS and CDR2 YFSETQ. Trimming costs V 1 base and J 5 bases, and their ends lie 6 bases apart. The rearrangement joined TRBV5-1 to TRBJ2-5; the D region possibly corresponds to TRBD2 (5 bases align). This TCR was sampled from a person aged 18 to 75 in good health. Sequenced: blood. The CDR3 protein: CASSLREETQYF. The sequence in DNA is TGCGCCAGCAGCTTGAGGGAGGAGACCCAGTACTTC.